This is a list of T cell receptor beta chains from one sample in a study of T cells in Graves' hyperthyroidism and ophthalmopathy. Via MiXCR, TCRdb re-called the multiplex PCR reads, giving one row per CDR3 protein. The sample lists roughly 290,000 distinct CDR3 sequences, more than 15% occurring once. Sequencing input: blood. The origin of the receptors is an older woman with Graves' ophthalmopathy. The CDR3 runs from the conserved cysteine through the conserved F or W. A D gene is named only where the DNA matches it firmly. Clone size is shown for a subset of rows, as once, few, many or a class of expanded clone.

j_gene: TRBJ2-1
d_gene: TRBD2
v_gene: TRBV20-1
abundance: -
CDR3aa: CSARDYSGRSNNEQFF
CDR3nt: TGCAGTGCTAGAGATTACAGCGGGAGGTCGAACAATGAGCAGTTCTTC

j_gene: TRBJ2-2
d_gene: -
v_gene: TRBV6-2/TRBV6-3
abundance: many
CDR3aa: CASSRLATGELFF
CDR3nt: TGTGCCAGCAGTCGGTTAGCGACCGGGGAGCTGTTTTTT

j_gene: TRBJ2-1
d_gene: -
v_gene: TRBV15
abundance: many
CDR3aa: CATSRAEDEQFF
CDR3nt: TGTGCCACCAGCAGAGCGGAGGATGAGCAGTTCTTC

j_gene: TRBJ1-1
d_gene: TRBD1
v_gene: TRBV27
abundance: -
CDR3aa: CASSYSGTGRTEAFF
CDR3nt: TGTGCCAGCAGTTACTCTGGGACAGGGAGGACTGAAGCTTTCTTT

j_gene: TRBJ2-1
d_gene: -
v_gene: TRBV5-1
abundance: -
CDR3aa: CASSLVGGTYNEQFF
CDR3nt: TGCGCCAGCAGCTTGGTCGGCGGTACCTACAATGAGCAGTTCTTC

j_gene: TRBJ1-5
d_gene: -
v_gene: TRBV20-1
abundance: many
CDR3aa: CSARDHRSNQPQHF
CDR3nt: TGCAGTGCTAGAGATCACAGAAGCAATCAGCCCCAGCATTTT

j_gene: TRBJ1-1
d_gene: -
v_gene: TRBV20-1
abundance: many
CDR3aa: CSASRRLNTEAFF
CDR3nt: TGCAGTGCTAGCAGGCGGCTGAACACTGAAGCTTTCTTT

j_gene: TRBJ1-3
d_gene: -
v_gene: TRBV5-8
abundance: -
CDR3aa: CASSLEQGLWGNTIYF
CDR3nt: TGTGCCAGCAGCTTGGAACAGGGCCTTTGGGGAAACACCATATATTTT

j_gene: TRBJ1-6
d_gene: -
v_gene: TRBV20-1
abundance: many
CDR3aa: CSASLDLNSPLHF
CDR3nt: TGCAGTGCTAGCTTGGACTTAAATTCACCCCTCCACTTT

j_gene: TRBJ2-3
d_gene: TRBD2
v_gene: TRBV6-1
abundance: few
CDR3aa: CASNPGGDTQYF
CDR3nt: TGTGCCAGCAATCCGGGAGGGGATACGCAGTATTTT

j_gene: TRBJ1-1
d_gene: -
v_gene: TRBV5-1
abundance: -
CDR3aa: CASRRTPEEEAFF
CDR3nt: TGCGCCAGCAGAAGGACCCCGGAGGAAGAAGCTTTCTTT

j_gene: TRBJ1-1
d_gene: TRBD1
v_gene: TRBV12-3/TRBV12-4
abundance: many
CDR3aa: CASSFTGEYTEAFF
CDR3nt: TGTGCCAGCAGTTTTACAGGGGAGTACACTGAAGCTTTCTTT

j_gene: TRBJ2-7
d_gene: -
v_gene: TRBV18
abundance: many
CDR3aa: CASSPLPGGQPATYEQYF
CDR3nt: TGTGCCAGCTCACCTCTCCCGGGTGGTCAACCTGCCACCTACGAGCAGTACTTC

j_gene: TRBJ2-5
d_gene: TRBD2
v_gene: TRBV7-3
abundance: few
CDR3aa: CASSTGLAGGVQETQYF
CDR3nt: TGTGCCAGCAGCACGGGACTAGCGGGAGGGGTACAAGAGACCCAGTACTTC

j_gene: TRBJ1-5
d_gene: TRBD1
v_gene: TRBV12-3/TRBV12-4
abundance: many
CDR3aa: CASKQGYQPQHF
CDR3nt: TGTGCCAGCAAACAGGGGTATCAGCCCCAGCATTTT

j_gene: TRBJ1-6
d_gene: -
v_gene: TRBV11-2
abundance: many
CDR3aa: CASSLMRGFESPLHF
CDR3nt: TGTGCCAGCAGCTTAATGAGAGGGTTTGAGTCACCCCTCCACTTT

j_gene: TRBJ2-5
d_gene: -
v_gene: TRBV7-9
abundance: few
CDR3aa: CASSSFPRSQETQYF
CDR3nt: TGTGCCAGCAGCTCGTTCCCCCGGTCACAAGAGACCCAGTACTTC

j_gene: TRBJ1-2
d_gene: TRBD1
v_gene: TRBV9
abundance: many
CDR3aa: CASSVNSGTGDYGYTF
CDR3nt: TGTGCCAGCAGCGTTAACTCCGGGACAGGGGACTATGGCTACACCTTC

j_gene: TRBJ2-7
d_gene: TRBD2
v_gene: TRBV29-1
abundance: many
CDR3aa: CSVTSGSMNEQYF
CDR3nt: TGCAGCGTCACTAGCGGGAGCATGAACGAGCAGTACTTC

j_gene: TRBJ1-1
d_gene: TRBD1
v_gene: TRBV10-3
abundance: many
CDR3aa: CAIRGTAMNTEAFF
CDR3nt: TGTGCCATCAGGGGGACAGCAATGAACACTGAAGCTTTCTTT

j_gene: TRBJ2-7
d_gene: TRBD2
v_gene: TRBV28
abundance: many
CDR3aa: CASLTRGGPSYEQYF
CDR3nt: TGTGCCAGCCTCACTAGGGGAGGGCCTTCCTACGAGCAGTACTTC

j_gene: TRBJ1-1
d_gene: -
v_gene: TRBV4-1
abundance: many
CDR3aa: CASSQAGFTEAFF
CDR3nt: TGCGCCAGCAGCCAAGCAGGGTTCACTGAAGCTTTCTTT

j_gene: TRBJ2-7
d_gene: -
v_gene: TRBV4-1
abundance: few
CDR3aa: CASSQTTGLLRDEQYF
CDR3nt: TGCGCCAGCAGCCAGACGACAGGTCTCCTTCGAGACGAGCAGTACTTC

j_gene: TRBJ2-3
d_gene: -
v_gene: TRBV30
abundance: -
CDR3aa: CAWRGGLSTDTQYF
CDR3nt: TGTGCCTGGAGGGGAGGACTAAGCACAGATACGCAGTATTTT

j_gene: TRBJ2-6
d_gene: -
v_gene: TRBV12-5
abundance: -
CDR3aa: CASGPAWAGTPGANVLTF
CDR3nt: TGTGCTAGTGGTCCGGCATGGGCAGGAACCCCTGGGGCCAACGTCCTGACTTTC

j_gene: TRBJ2-3
d_gene: TRBD1
v_gene: TRBV4-1
abundance: many
CDR3aa: CASNGNPDRGRPDTQYF
CDR3nt: TGCGCCAGCAATGGGAACCCGGACAGGGGAAGACCAGATACGCAGTATTTT

j_gene: TRBJ2-7
d_gene: TRBD2
v_gene: TRBV2
abundance: -
CDR3aa: CASSAGTSGDRGQYF
CDR3nt: TGTGCCAGCAGTGCCGGGACTAGCGGAGACCGGGGGCAGTACTTC

j_gene: TRBJ2-3
d_gene: TRBD1
v_gene: TRBV28
abundance: many
CDR3aa: CASSGTARDTQYF
CDR3nt: TGTGCCAGCAGCGGGACAGCGAGAGATACGCAGTATTTT

j_gene: TRBJ2-3
d_gene: TRBD2
v_gene: TRBV20-1
abundance: many
CDR3aa: CSASPTSGGETQYF
CDR3nt: TGCAGTGCTAGCCCGACTAGCGGGGGGGAGACGCAGTATTTT

j_gene: TRBJ2-3
d_gene: -
v_gene: TRBV5-1
abundance: many
CDR3aa: CASSSGSSRGTDTQYF
CDR3nt: TGCGCCAGCAGCTCCGGCAGCAGCCGAGGGACAGATACGCAGTATTTT

j_gene: TRBJ1-2
d_gene: -
v_gene: TRBV6-4
abundance: few
CDR3aa: CASRMDGNHGYTF
CDR3nt: TGTGCCAGCAGGATGGACGGTAACCATGGCTACACCTTC

j_gene: TRBJ1-6
d_gene: TRBD1
v_gene: TRBV7-8
abundance: many
CDR3aa: CASSSGIGGGYNSPLHF
CDR3nt: TGTGCCAGCAGCTCAGGAATAGGGGGCGGGTATAATTCACCCCTCCACTTT

j_gene: TRBJ2-6
d_gene: -
v_gene: TRBV5-5
abundance: many
CDR3aa: CASRSRGTGANVLTF
CDR3nt: TGTGCCAGCAGATCCAGGGGAACTGGGGCCAACGTCCTGACTTTC

j_gene: TRBJ2-2
d_gene: -
v_gene: TRBV29-1
abundance: few
CDR3aa: CSVVTGTLNTGELFF
CDR3nt: TGCAGCGTCGTCACCGGGACACTGAACACCGGGGAGCTGTTTTTT

j_gene: TRBJ1-2
d_gene: TRBD1
v_gene: TRBV7-9
abundance: many
CDR3aa: CASSFAGQGAIYGYTF
CDR3nt: TGTGCCAGCAGCTTTGCGGGACAGGGGGCCATCTATGGCTACACCTTC

j_gene: TRBJ1-1
d_gene: TRBD1
v_gene: TRBV7-2
abundance: -
CDR3aa: CASSLGWARGFVGTEAFF
CDR3nt: TGTGCCAGCAGCTTAGGGTGGGCCAGGGGGTTTGTGGGCACTGAAGCTTTCTTT

j_gene: TRBJ2-7
d_gene: TRBD2
v_gene: TRBV29-1
abundance: many
CDR3aa: CSVRLATYEQYF
CDR3nt: TGCAGCGTGCGACTAGCGACCTACGAGCAGTACTTC

j_gene: TRBJ2-1
d_gene: TRBD2
v_gene: TRBV20-1
abundance: many
CDR3aa: CKMETSGRGYNEQFF
CDR3nt: TGCAAGATGGAGACTAGCGGGAGGGGCTACAATGAGCAGTTCTTC

j_gene: TRBJ2-7
d_gene: -
v_gene: TRBV10-3
abundance: many
CDR3aa: CAISPAIDRKVYEQYF
CDR3nt: TGTGCCATCAGCCCTGCGATCGACAGGAAAGTATACGAGCAGTACTTC

j_gene: TRBJ1-2
d_gene: -
v_gene: TRBV25-1
abundance: -
CDR3aa: CASSDLGAGYGYTF
CDR3nt: TGTGCCAGCAGTGATCTTGGCGCCGGCTATGGCTACACCTTC

j_gene: TRBJ2-7
d_gene: -
v_gene: TRBV7-6
abundance: many
CDR3aa: CASSHRVGEQYF
CDR3nt: TGTGCCAGCAGCCACAGGGTGGGGGAGCAGTACTTC

j_gene: TRBJ1-3
d_gene: -
v_gene: TRBV12-3/TRBV12-4
abundance: many
CDR3aa: CASSHTGSGNTIYF
CDR3nt: TGTGCCAGCAGTCATACAGGGTCTGGAAACACCATATATTTT

j_gene: TRBJ2-3
d_gene: TRBD1
v_gene: TRBV6-2/TRBV6-3
abundance: many
CDR3aa: CASIEQGARRDTQYF
CDR3nt: TGTGCCAGCATCGAACAGGGGGCGCGTAGAGATACGCAGTATTTT

j_gene: TRBJ1-1
d_gene: -
v_gene: TRBV7-3
abundance: many
CDR3aa: CASSGGGGYTEAFF
CDR3nt: TGTGCCAGCAGCGGGGGGGGAGGCTACACTGAAGCTTTCTTT

j_gene: TRBJ2-7
d_gene: -
v_gene: TRBV5-1
abundance: many
CDR3aa: CASRLANEQYF
CDR3nt: TGCGCCAGCAGACTAGCAAACGAGCAGTACTTC

j_gene: TRBJ1-3
d_gene: -
v_gene: TRBV29-1
abundance: -
CDR3aa: CSVASFGVSGNTIYF
CDR3nt: TGCAGCGTCGCTTCCTTCGGGGTCTCTGGAAACACCATATATTTT

j_gene: TRBJ2-3
d_gene: TRBD2
v_gene: TRBV6-2/TRBV6-3
abundance: few
CDR3aa: CASRPPAGMTDTQYF
CDR3nt: TGTGCCAGCAGACCGCCAGCGGGGATGACAGATACGCAGTATTTT

j_gene: TRBJ1-1
d_gene: -
v_gene: TRBV28
abundance: many
CDR3aa: CASPKGYEAFF
CDR3nt: TGTGCCAGCCCGAAGGGATACGAAGCTTTCTTT

j_gene: TRBJ1-5
d_gene: -
v_gene: TRBV20-1
abundance: many
CDR3aa: CSAPNKGNSNQPQHF
CDR3nt: TGCAGTGCTCCAAACAAAGGCAATAGCAATCAGCCCCAGCATTTT

j_gene: TRBJ2-7
d_gene: -
v_gene: TRBV30
abundance: many
CDR3aa: CAWSVQGRYEQYF
CDR3nt: TGTGCCTGGAGTGTACAGGGCAGGTACGAGCAGTACTTC